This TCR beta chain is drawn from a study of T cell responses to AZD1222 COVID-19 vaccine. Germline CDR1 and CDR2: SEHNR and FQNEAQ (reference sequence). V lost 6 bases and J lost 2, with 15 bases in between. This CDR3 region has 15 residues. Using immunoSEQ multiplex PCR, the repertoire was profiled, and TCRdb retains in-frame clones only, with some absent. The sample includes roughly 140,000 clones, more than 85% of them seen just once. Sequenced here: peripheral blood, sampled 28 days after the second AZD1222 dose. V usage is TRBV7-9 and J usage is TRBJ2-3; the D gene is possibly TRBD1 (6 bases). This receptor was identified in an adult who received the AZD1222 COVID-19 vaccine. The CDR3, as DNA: TGTGCCAGCAGATATACAGGGTTGGACACAGATACGCAGTATTTT. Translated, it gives CASRYTGLDTDTQYF. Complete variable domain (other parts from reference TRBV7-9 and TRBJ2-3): DTGVSQNPRHKITKRGQNVTFRCDPISEHNRLYWYRQTLGQGPEFLTYFQNEAQLEKSRLLSDRFSAERPKGSFSTLEIQRTEQGDSAMYLCASRYTGLDTDTQYFGPGTRLTVL.